What follows are 22 T cell receptor beta chains derived from one specimen sequenced in a study of blood T cell repertoires in COVID-19. Profiling relied on immunoSEQ multiplex PCR, and the TCRdb table lists in-frame clones only, not all of them. The sample has about 400,000 clones, roughly 89% seen once. Sequencing input: PBMCs or T cells enriched from blood (not recorded which). The source is a young woman who had recovered from COVID-19.

The CDR3 loop reads CASSSDGGLAGVAGELFF. The CDR3 DNA is TGTGCCAGCAGCTCGGACGGGGGACTAGCGGGAGTGGCCGGGGAGCTGTTTTTT. This sequence joins TRBV13 and TRBJ2-2, with 14 nucleotides matching TRBD2. Per germline, CDR1 PRHDT and CDR2 FYEKMQ (reference sequence). The CDR3 consists of 18 residues. V dropped 4 bases and J dropped 6; count of bases not matched to a gene: 10. Supplemented by reference TRBV13 and TRBJ2-2, the full variable domain reads AAGVIQSPRHLIKEKRETATLKCYPIPRHDTVYWYQQGPGQDPQFLISFYEKMQSDKGSIPDRFSAQQFSDYHSELNMSSLELGDSALYFCASSSDGGLAGVAGELFFGEGSRLTVL.

This clone was found once. One end of the junction varies from germline; a read error may be responsible. V usage is TRBV27 and J usage is TRBJ1-4, with D maybe TRBD1 (5 bases). Germline V CDR1 and CDR2: MNHEY, SMNVEV (reference sequence). The CDR3 sequence is 14 residues long. The CDR3: CASTPTAFNKKLFF. CDR3 sequence (DNA): TGTGCCAGCACCCCGACAGCCTTTAATAAAAAACTGTTTTTT.

This chain uses TRBV5-1 with TRBJ1-3; D call uncertain. Germline lookup yields CDR1 SGHRS and CDR2 YFSETQ. Trimming took 4 bases from V and 2 from J, leaving 10 bases between them. This CDR3 comprises 14 residues. The CDR3, as DNA: TGCGCCAGCAGCAGCGGGGTAACTGGAAACACCATATATTTT. It encodes CASSSGVTGNTIYF.

This chain uses TRBV28 with TRBJ1-5; D is perhaps TRBD1 (6 bases). The CDR3 runs 15 residues. Trimming left V 5 bases short and J 0 bases short, with 11 bases between. From germline, CDR1 is MDHEN and CDR2 SYDVKM. In nucleotides, the CDR3 is TGTGCCAGCAGTCAAGGACAGTTTAGCAATCAGCCCCAGCATTTT. Translation: CASSQGQFSNQPQHF.

The chain is built from TRBV7-9 and TRBJ1-1; 11 bases agree with TRBD1. The CDR3 is 13 residues long. After removal of 8 bases from V and 4 bases from J, the junction contained 3 bases not matched to a gene. Germline lookup yields CDR1 SEHNR and CDR2 FQNEAQ (reference sequence). CDR3 nucleotide sequence: TGTGCCAGCGGACAGGGGGCGCCCACTGAAGCTTTCTTT. It encodes CASGQGAPTEAFF.

The chain carries TRBV5-6 and TRBJ2-7, with D possibly being TRBD1 (6 bases). This CDR3 comprises 11 residues. The V and J ends lost 4 bases and 6 bases respectively, with 8 bases between them. Germline V lookup: CDR1 SGHDT, CDR2 YYEEEE. The chain's CDR3 is CASSTRGEQYF. As DNA, the CDR3 is TGTGCCAGCAGCACCAGGGGCGAGCAGTACTTC.

The J gene is TRBJ2-2, the V gene TRBV7-8; D may be TRBD2 (6 bases). The length of the CDR3 is 16 residues. V was trimmed by 5 bases and J by 6 bases, leaving 19 bases between them. Germline CDR1 and CDR2: SGHVS and FQNEAQ. This CDR3 reads CASSVGGADDAGELFF. As DNA, the CDR3 is TGTGCCAGCAGCGTCGGAGGGGCCGATGATGCCGGGGAGCTGTTTTTT.

For this clone: The CDR3 does not close with the conserved phenylalanine or tryptophan, likely indicating a read error. Because the CDR3's place on the DNA is in doubt, the DNA is left out and the CDR3 is given as listed by TCRdb. The rearrangement joins TRBV12-5 to TRBJ2-3; whether TRBD2, the table's D call, matches the DNA was not checked. The germline V gene has CDR1 LGHNT and CDR2 FRNRAP. The CDR3 has 10 residues if both end residues are counted. The CDR3 region is CASGLPRLVL.

This chain connects TRBV7-3 to TRBJ2-1, with 7 bases that match TRBD1. Trimming cost V 1 base and J 6 bases; bases outside gene matches: 6. The CDR3 is 15 amino acids. Germline CDR1 is SGHTA and CDR2 is FQGTGA. Here the CDR3 reads CASSLIGQVGNEQFF. The DNA for the CDR3 is TGTGCCAGCAGCTTAATTGGACAGGTTGGCAATGAGCAGTTCTTC.

The gene calls are TRBV3-1 (or the pseudogene TRBV3-2) and TRBJ2-1; tentatively, D is TRBD2 (5 bases). With 0 bases removed from V and 0 bases from J, the gap between germline ends came to 12 bases. Germline-derived CDR1 and CDR2 are LGHDT and YNNKEL (reference sequence). This CDR3 is 17 amino acids long. The CDR3 bases are TGTGCCAGCAGCCAAGATCCAAGCGGTTACTCCTACAATGAGCAGTTCTTC. This codes for CASSQDPSGYSYNEQFF.

V usage is TRBV7-3 and J usage is TRBJ1-1; 12 bases line up with TRBD1. V shed 3 bases, J shed 4 bases, and the junction held 6 bases outside the gene matches. This CDR3 has 16 amino acids. Germline V lookup: CDR1 SGHTA, CDR2 FQGTGA. CDR3 sequence: CASSLGQGALGTEAFF. CDR3 nucleotides: TGTGCCAGCAGCTTGGGACAGGGGGCTTTGGGCACTGAAGCTTTCTTT.

There are a few counts of this clone. The chain uses TRBV11-2 and TRBJ1-2; tentatively, D is TRBD1 (5 bases). The germline CDR1 and CDR2 sequences are SGHAT and FQNNGV. V was trimmed by 5 bases and J by 4 bases, leaving 17 bases between them. The CDR3 has 15 residues. The CDR3 here is CASSPVPGDSYGYTF. For the CDR3, the DNA is TGTGCCAGCAGCCCTGTGCCGGGGGACTCCTATGGCTACACCTTC.

This clone was seen many times. The sample has other DNA sequences that encode this CDR3 too. The chain combines TRBV7-9 with TRBJ1-1, with D maybe TRBD1 (5 bases). This CDR3 comprises 13 residues. Germline V gene lookup returns CDR1 SEHNR and CDR2 FQNEAQ (reference sequence). Trimming shortened V by 5 bases and J by 1 base, and 8 bases separated the two germline ends. The CDR3 sequence is CASSPQGNTEAFF. The CDR3 nucleotides read TGTGCCAGCAGCCCCCAGGGGAACACTGAAGCTTTCTTT.

This chain joins TRBV9 and TRBJ2-1, with D possibly being TRBD2 (6 bases). The CDR3 sequence is 14 residues long. Germline CDR1 reads SGDLS; CDR2 reads YYNGEE. Trimming shortened V by 0 bases and J by 9 bases, and 13 bases separated the two germline ends. The CDR3 DNA follows: TGTGCCAGCAGCGTAGCGGGAGTTATCGGTGAGCAGTTCTTC. Amino acids: CASSVAGVIGEQFF.

This sequence joins TRBV7-8 and TRBJ2-1; D gene uncertain. The germline V and J ends were trimmed by 6 bases and 5 bases, with 20 bases remaining between them. This CDR3 has 16 amino acids. Germline V gives CDR1 SGHVS, CDR2 FQNEAQ. The CDR3 coding sequence is TGTGCCAGCAGACCAACTACTGGCTTTGCAGACAATGAGCAGTTCTTC. Encoded protein: CASRPTTGFADNEQFF.

The V gene is TRBV30, the J gene TRBJ2-7; 7 bases are a match to TRBD1. The CDR3 loop spans 13 amino acids. Germline V gene sequence: CDR1 GTSNPN, CDR2 SVGIG (reference sequence). V was clipped by 8 bases and J by 9 bases; unmatched bases: 16. The CDR3 sequence is CARQQMTGSRQYF. CDR3 DNA sequence: TGTGCCAGACAACAAATGACAGGGTCAAGGCAGTACTTC.

The V gene is TRBV10-1, the J gene TRBJ2-3; TRBD1 matches 8 bases. The junction had 8 bases not matched to a gene; V was cut back by 0 bases and J by 3 bases. From germline, CDR1 is WNHNN and CDR2 SYGVQD (reference sequence). The CDR3 covers 17 residues. Here the CDR3 reads CASSESSARGLTDTQYF. The CDR3, as DNA: TGCGCCAGCAGTGAGTCGTCAGCCAGGGGGCTAACAGATACGCAGTATTTT.

This chain joins TRBV28 and TRBJ2-7, with a weak D call TRBD2 (5 bases). Trimming shortened V by 8 bases and J by 2 bases, and 22 bases separated the two germline ends. CDR3 length: 16 residues. CDR1 and CDR2 from the germline V gene are MDHEN and SYDVKM. The CDR3 coding sequence is TGTGCCAGCTTAGGAGCGGTTTTCTATTCGGCCTACGAGCAGTACTTC. Its protein is CASLGAVFYSAYEQYF.

This clone was observed a few times. The chain's CDR3 is CASSYKMPGTGSGYTF. CDR3 DNA: TGTGCCAGCAGCTATAAGATGCCCGGGACAGGGTCTGGCTACACCTTC. The chain couples TRBV5-5 to TRBJ1-2; 9 bases fit TRBD1. The trim removed 3 bases at V and 7 bases at J, leaving 13 bases unmatched. CDR1 is SGHKS and CDR2 is YYEKEE in the germline V gene (reference sequence). The CDR3 has 16 amino acids.

The CDR3 reads CASSPGQGPSYEQYF. In DNA, the CDR3 is TGTGCCAGCAGCCCCGGACAGGGGCCCTCCTACGAGCAGTACTTC. This chain links TRBV11-1 with TRBJ2-7, with 9 bases identical to TRBD1. CDR3 size: 15 residues. J was trimmed by 0 bases and V by 5 bases; bases with no gene match: 5. CDR1 is SGHAT and CDR2 is FQDESV in the germline V gene (reference sequence). Complete variable domain (other parts from reference TRBV11-1 and TRBJ2-7): EAEVAQSPRYKITEKSQAVAFWCDPISGHATLYWYRQILGQGPELLVQFQDESVVDDSQLPKDRFSAERLKGVDSTLKIQPAELGDSAMYLCASSPGQGPSYEQYFGPGTRLTVT.

This chain links TRBV7-2 with TRBJ1-6; D is unresolved. Trimming took off 11 bases at V and 6 bases at J, with 11 bases between the two ends. Germline values: CDR1 SGHTA, CDR2 FQGNSA. This CDR3 is 12 amino acids long. CDR3 loop: CALPRANSPLHF. Written as DNA, the CDR3 is TGTGCCTTACCGAGGGCTAATTCACCCCTCCACTTT. The full variable domain, in which reference TRBV7-2 and TRBJ1-6 provide the parts outside the CDR3, is GAGVSQSPSNKVTEKGKDVELRCDPISGHTALYWYRQSLGQGLEFLIYFQGNSAPDKSGLPSDRFSAERTGGSVSTLTIQRTQQEDSAVYLCALPRANSPLHFGNGTRLTVT.

This clone was seen a single time. The rearrangement links TRBV9 to TRBJ2-2; D may be TRBD1 (5 bases). CDR1 and CDR2 from the germline V gene are SGDLS and YYNGEE. The CDR3 is made up of 14 amino acids. Between the trimmed V and J ends, which lost 1 base and 4 bases, there was a span of 8 bases. CDR3 bases: TGTGCCAGCAGCGTACAGGGTAGCACCGGGGAGCTGTTTTTT. Residues: CASSVQGSTGELFF.